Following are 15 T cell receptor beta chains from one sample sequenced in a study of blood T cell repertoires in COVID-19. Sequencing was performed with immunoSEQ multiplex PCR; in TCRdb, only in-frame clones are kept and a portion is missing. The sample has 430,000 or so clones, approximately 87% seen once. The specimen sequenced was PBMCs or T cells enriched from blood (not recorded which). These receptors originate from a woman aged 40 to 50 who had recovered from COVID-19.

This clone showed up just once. The CDR3 is CASSVTHEVLDNEQFF. CDR3 bases: TGCGCCAGCAGCGTAACTCACGAGGTTCTTGACAATGAGCAGTTCTTC. J is TRBJ2-1 and V is TRBV10-2, with D unclear. The germline V gene encodes CDR1 WSHSY and CDR2 SAAADI. Deletions cut 6 bases from V and 5 bases from J, with 20 bases between. The CDR3 covers 16 residues.

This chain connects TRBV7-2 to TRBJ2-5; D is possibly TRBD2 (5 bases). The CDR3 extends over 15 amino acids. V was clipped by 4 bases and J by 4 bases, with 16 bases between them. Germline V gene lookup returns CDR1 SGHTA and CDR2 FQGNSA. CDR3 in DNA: TGTGCCAGCAGCTCAGTTGCGGGCCTCGGAGAGACCCAGTACTTC. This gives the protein CASSSVAGLGETQYF.

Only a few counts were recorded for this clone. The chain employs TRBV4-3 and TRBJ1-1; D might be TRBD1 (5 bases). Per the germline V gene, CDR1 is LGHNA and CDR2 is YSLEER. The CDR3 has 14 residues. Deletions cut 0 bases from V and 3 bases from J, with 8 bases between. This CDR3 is CASSQDWGDTEAFF. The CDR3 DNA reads TGCGCCAGCAGCCAAGATTGGGGGGACACTGAAGCTTTCTTT.

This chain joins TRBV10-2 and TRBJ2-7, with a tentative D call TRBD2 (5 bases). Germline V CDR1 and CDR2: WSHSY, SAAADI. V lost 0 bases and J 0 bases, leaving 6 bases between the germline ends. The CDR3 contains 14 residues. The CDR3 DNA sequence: TGCGCCAGCAGTGAGTCTGGACTCTCCTACGAGCAGTACTTC. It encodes CASSESGLSYEQYF.

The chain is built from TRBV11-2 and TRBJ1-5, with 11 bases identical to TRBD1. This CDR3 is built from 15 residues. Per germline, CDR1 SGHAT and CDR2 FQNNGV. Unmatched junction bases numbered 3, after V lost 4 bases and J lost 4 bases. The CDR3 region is CASSYGTGGNQPQHF. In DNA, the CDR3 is TGTGCCAGCAGCTACGGGACAGGGGGTAATCAGCCCCAGCATTTT.

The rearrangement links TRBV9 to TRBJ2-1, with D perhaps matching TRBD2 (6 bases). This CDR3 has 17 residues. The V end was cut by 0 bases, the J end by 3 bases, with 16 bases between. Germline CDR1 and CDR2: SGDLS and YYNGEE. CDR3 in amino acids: CASSVDIAVKDYNEQFF. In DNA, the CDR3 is TGTGCCAGCAGCGTAGATATAGCGGTAAAGGACTACAATGAGCAGTTCTTC.

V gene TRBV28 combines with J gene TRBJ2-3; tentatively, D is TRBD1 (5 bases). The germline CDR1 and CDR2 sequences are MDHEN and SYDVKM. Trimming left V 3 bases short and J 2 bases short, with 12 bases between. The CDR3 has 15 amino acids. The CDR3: CASSLATGFTDTQYF. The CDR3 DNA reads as TGTGCCAGCAGTTTGGCCACAGGTTTCACAGATACGCAGTATTTT.

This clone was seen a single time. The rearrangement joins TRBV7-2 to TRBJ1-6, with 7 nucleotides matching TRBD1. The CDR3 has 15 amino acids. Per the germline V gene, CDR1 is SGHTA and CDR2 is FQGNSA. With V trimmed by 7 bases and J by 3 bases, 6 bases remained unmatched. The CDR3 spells CASKNWDSYNSPLHF. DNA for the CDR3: TGTGCCAGCAAGAATTGGGACAGCTATAATTCACCCCTCCACTTT.

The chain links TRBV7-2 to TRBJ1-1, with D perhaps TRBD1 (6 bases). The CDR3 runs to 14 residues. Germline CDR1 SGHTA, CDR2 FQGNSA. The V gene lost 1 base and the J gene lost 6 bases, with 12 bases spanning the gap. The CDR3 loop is CASSLVGGPAEAFF. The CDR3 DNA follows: TGTGCCAGCAGCTTAGTGGGGGGGCCCGCTGAAGCTTTCTTT.

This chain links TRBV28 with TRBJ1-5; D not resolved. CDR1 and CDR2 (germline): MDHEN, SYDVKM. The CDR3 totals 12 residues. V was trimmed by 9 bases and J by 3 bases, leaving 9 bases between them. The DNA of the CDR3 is TGTGCCAGTGAACAGTACAATCAGCCCCAGCATTTT. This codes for CASEQYNQPQHF.

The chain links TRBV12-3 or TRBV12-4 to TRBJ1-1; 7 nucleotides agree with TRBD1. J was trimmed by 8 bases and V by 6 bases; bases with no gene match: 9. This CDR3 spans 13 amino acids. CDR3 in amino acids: CASRPDRAIEAFF. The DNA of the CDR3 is TGTGCCAGCAGACCCGACAGGGCCATAGAAGCTTTCTTT.

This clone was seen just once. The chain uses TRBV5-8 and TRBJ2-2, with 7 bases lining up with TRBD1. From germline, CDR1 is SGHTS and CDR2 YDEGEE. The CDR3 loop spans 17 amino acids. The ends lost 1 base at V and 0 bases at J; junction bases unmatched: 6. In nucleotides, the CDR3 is TGTGCCAGCAGCTTGTCGTTCGGGACAGCGAACACCGGGGAGCTGTTTTTT. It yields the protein CASSLSFGTANTGELFF.

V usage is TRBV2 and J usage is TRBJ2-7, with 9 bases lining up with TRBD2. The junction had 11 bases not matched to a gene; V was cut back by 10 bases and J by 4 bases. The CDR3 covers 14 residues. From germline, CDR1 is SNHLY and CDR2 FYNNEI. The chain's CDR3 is CAIERSGRRYEQYF. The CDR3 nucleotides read TGTGCCATAGAGAGGAGCGGGAGGAGGTACGAGCAGTACTTC.

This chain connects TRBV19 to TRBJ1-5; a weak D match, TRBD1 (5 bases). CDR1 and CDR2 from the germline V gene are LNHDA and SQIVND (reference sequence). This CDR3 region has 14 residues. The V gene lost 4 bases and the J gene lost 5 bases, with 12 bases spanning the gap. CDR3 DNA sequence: TGTGCCAGTAGTAACAGGCTTCTTGATCAGCCCCAGCATTTT. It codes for CASSNRLLDQPQHF.

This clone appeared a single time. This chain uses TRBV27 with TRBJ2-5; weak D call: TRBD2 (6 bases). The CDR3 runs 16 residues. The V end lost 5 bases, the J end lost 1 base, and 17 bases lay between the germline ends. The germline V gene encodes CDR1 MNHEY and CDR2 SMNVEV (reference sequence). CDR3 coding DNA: TGTGCCAGCAGTGAGGGAGCTAGCGTTAGCCAAGAGACCCAGTACTTC. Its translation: CASSEGASVSQETQYF.